The present T cell receptor (beta chain) was sequenced within a study of Ad26.COV2.S vaccination and SARS-CoV-2 variants. In the study overall: In the COV1001 trial, the donor was in the Ad26.COV2.S arm.

TCRdb keeps only in-frame clones here, not all; method: immunoSEQ multiplex PCR. The sample consists of roughly 400,000 clones, about nine tenths of them appearing once. Treatment here: approximately 18 received Ad26.COV2.S at low or high dose, single or two shots; 5 received placebo; per-sample allocation not given. Samples came from day 63 after the first vaccine or placebo injection. This CDR3 is built from 16 residues. CDR1 MGHRA and CDR2 YSYEKL come from the germline V gene. Trimming removed 4 bases from V and 6 bases from J; junction bases left unmatched: 11. The sequence came from a person aged 18-60 years who received the Ad26.COV2.S COVID-19 vaccine or a placebo. The chain couples TRBV4-1 to TRBJ2-7, with 11 positions matching TRBD2. Sequenced here: peripheral blood, sampled in a trial of Ad26.COV2.S vaccine versus placebo. CDR3: CASSRVTSGRLGEQYF. In DNA form, the CDR3 reads TGCGCCAGCAGCCGGGTTACTAGCGGGAGACTAGGCGAGCAGTACTTC.